Listed below are T cell receptor beta chains from one sample, sequenced in a study of CDR3 diversity in severe acne. TCRdb called the PCR reads again in MiXCR, with one record for every CDR3 protein. The table has approximately 77,000 distinct CDR3 sequences, 45% to 55% seen once. The specimen was blood. The receptors come from a male donor with severe acne vulgaris. CDR3s include the opening cysteine and the closing phenylalanine or tryptophan. Each record gives: V gene, D gene, J gene, clone size, CDR3 protein, CDR3 DNA. A D gene is named only where the DNA matches it firmly. A row's size may be missing; if present it is once, few, many or a size class.

TRBV29-1,NA,TRBJ1-1,NA,CSVQKRAAEAFF,TGCAGCGTGCAAAAAAGGGCGGCTGAAGCTTTCTTT
TRBV2,NA,TRBJ2-5,few,CASGEGRLPAQYF,TGTGCCAGCGGCGAGGGACGGCTCCCTGCCCAGTACTTC
TRBV14,TRBD2,TRBJ2-1,many,CASSQDWGGSTYNEQFF,TGTGCCAGCAGCCAAGATTGGGGCGGGAGCACCTACAATGAGCAGTTCTTC
TRBV5-6,NA,TRBJ1-2,NA,CASSANRDDTF,TGTGCCAGCAGCGCAAACAGGGACGACACCTTC
TRBV7-7,NA,TRBJ2-7,many,CASSLDLHYEQYF,TGTGCTAGCAGCTTAGACTTACACTACGAGCAGTACTTC
TRBV15,TRBD1,TRBJ2-2,once,CATSRDSGTGGTGELFF,TGTGCCACCAGCAGAGATAGTGGCACAGGGGGCACCGGGGAGCTGTTTTTT
TRBV12-3/TRBV12-4,TRBD1,TRBJ2-7,once,CASSLNRGNEQYF,TGTGCCAGCAGTTTAAACAGGGGCAACGAGCAGTACTTC
TRBV7-6,TRBD1,TRBJ2-7,once,CASSLWDRAGEQYF,TGTGCCAGCAGCTTATGGGACAGGGCTGGCGAGCAGTACTTC
TRBV14,TRBD2,TRBJ2-1,many,CASTRLAGRLSEQFF,TGTGCCAGCACCCGACTAGCGGGAAGGTTGAGTGAGCAGTTCTTC
TRBV19,TRBD1,TRBJ1-2,NA,CASSKLDRVYGYTF,TGTGCCAGTAGTAAACTCGACAGGGTTTATGGCTACACCTTC
TRBV15,NA,TRBJ2-5,NA,CATSREGTQYF,TGTGCCACCAGCAGGGAGGGGACCCAGTACTTC
TRBV25-1,TRBD1,TRBJ2-7,NA,CASSELGQGLVEQYF,TGTGCCAGCAGTGAATTAGGACAGGGGTTAGTCGAGCAGTACTTC